This is a list of T cell receptor beta chains from one sample in a study of CD8+ T cells in alopecia areata. Generated by immunoSEQ multiplex PCR, the TCRdb table keeps only in-frame clones and is missing some. The top ten hold under 3.5% of the sample, which has under 150,000 clones, roughly 56% seen once. The sample in question was CD4+ T cells sorted from blood, obtained at week 24, from a patient treated with tofacitinib. The receptors were sampled from a human donor with alopecia areata. CDR3s include the opening cysteine and the closing phenylalanine or tryptophan. Each record gives: D gene, V gene, J gene, clone size, CDR3 DNA, CDR3 protein. D genes are given only for firm matches. Clone sizes are given selectively: once, few, many, or a class where the clone is expanded.

>TRBD1|TRBV7-9|TRBJ1-5|few
TGTGCCAGCAGCTTAGATGGTGTGGGGACAGGCTACAATCAGCCCCAGCATTTT
CASSLDGVGTGYNQPQHF
>-|TRBV11-1|TRBJ1-6|-
TGTGCCAGCAGCCTGGACAGCCTTAATTCACCCCTCCACTTT
CASSLDSLNSPLHF
>TRBD1|TRBV23-1|TRBJ1-2|-
TGCGCCAGCTGGCGTACAGGGGGCTATGGCTACACCTTC
CASWRTGGYGYTF
>-|TRBV11-2|TRBJ2-1|-
TGTGCCAGCAGCCGGACCGGGACGTCAGACAATGAGCAGTTCTTC
CASSRTGTSDNEQFF
>TRBD2|TRBV5-1|TRBJ2-5|-
TGCGCCAGCAGCTTACGGGGGGACTACCAAGAGACCCAGTACTTC
CASSLRGDYQETQYF
>-|TRBV2|TRBJ1-1|-
TGTGCCAGCAGGGTCCTGAACACTGAAGCTTTCTTT
CASRVLNTEAFF
>-|TRBV7-6|TRBJ1-6|few
TGTGCCAGCAGCCCACGGACGGACTCACCCCTCCACTTT
CASSPRTDSPLHF
>TRBD1|TRBV7-2|TRBJ1-6|-
TGTGCCAGCAAAGCGGGGGACAGGGGGAATTCACCCCTCCACTTT
CASKAGDRGNSPLHF
>-|TRBV29-1|TRBJ2-2|few
TGCAGCGTGGGCAGGGCTCCCGGGGAGCTGTTTTTT
CSVGRAPGELFF
>-|TRBV7-2|TRBJ1-1|-
TGTGCCAGCAGCCCCCGTGAAAGGACTGAAGCTTTCTTT
CASSPRERTEAFF
>TRBD1|TRBV7-3|TRBJ2-1|-
TGTGCCAGCAGCCGGGACAGGGGAGAATACAATGAGCAGTTCTTC
CASSRDRGEYNEQFF
>-|TRBV7-2|TRBJ2-3|-
TGTGCCAGCAGAACCGGGACTGTCGAAGATACGCAGTATTTT
CASRTGTVEDTQYF
>TRBD1|TRBV6-5|TRBJ1-4|-
TGTGCCAGCAGGGGGACCGGGACAGGGAATGAAAAACTGTTTTTT
CASRGTGTGNEKLFF
>-|TRBV29-1|TRBJ2-5|few
TGCAGCGTTGAAGATTACCCAGGAGATGGAGAGACCCAGTACTTC
CSVEDYPGDGETQYF
>-|TRBV25-1|TRBJ1-2|-
TGTGCCAGCAGTGAACTAGGGGATCTCTATGGCTACACCTTC
CASSELGDLYGYTF
>-|TRBV10-3|TRBJ2-5|few
TGTGCCATCAGTGAGTCGATGGAGACCCAGTACTTC
CAISESMETQYF
>-|TRBV5-1|TRBJ2-3|-
TGCGCCAGCAACCGGGACTCGAGAGAAGATACGCAGTATTTT
CASNRDSREDTQYF
>-|TRBV6-6|TRBJ1-1|-
TGTGCCAGCAGTCAGGGGCCCCAAAGGGCTTTCTTT
CASSQGPQRAFF
>TRBD2|TRBV4-3|TRBJ2-5|-
TGCGCCAGCAGCCAAGATAGGCTAGCGGGCGAGACCCAGTACTTC
CASSQDRLAGETQYF
>-|TRBV7-2|TRBJ2-2|few
TGTGCCAGCAGCCCCTCTTATGGCACCGGGGAGCTGTTTTTT
CASSPSYGTGELFF
>TRBD1|TRBV5-1|TRBJ2-5|-
TGCGCCAGCACCCTGGAGGGACAGGCGGCAAGGGCCCAGTACTTC
CASTLEGQAARAQYF
>TRBD1|TRBV23-1|TRBJ1-1|-
TGCGCCAGCAGCCCTAACCTGGGACAGGGTGCGGTGGTGGGGGAGAACACTGAAGCTTTCTTT
CASSPNLGQGAVVGENTEAFF
>-|TRBV4-3|TRBJ2-2|once
TGCGCCAGCAGCCAAGATTTCCTAAGGTCGAACACCGGGGAGCTGTTTTTT
CASSQDFLRSNTGELFF
>-|TRBV29-1|TRBJ2-3|-
TGCAGCGTTGAAGCCAGCACAGATACGCAGTATTTT
CSVEASTDTQYF
>TRBD2|TRBV5-1|TRBJ2-1|few
TGCGCCAGCAGCTTGGGACTAGCGGCGGTCAATGAGCAGTTCTTC
CASSLGLAAVNEQFF
>TRBD1|TRBV5-6|TRBJ2-7|-
TGTGCCAGCAGCTCGGACAGGGGCCGCTACGAGCAGTACTTC
CASSSDRGRYEQYF
>TRBD1|TRBV11-2|TRBJ1-4|-
TGTGCCAGCAGCTTAGCCCAGGGGGCGCATGAAAAACTGTTTTTT
CASSLAQGAHEKLFF
>-|TRBV5-6|TRBJ1-4|-
TGTGCCAGCAGCTTGAGAAGCCGGGACACTAATGAAAAACTGTTTTTT
CASSLRSRDTNEKLFF
>TRBD1|TRBV4-3|TRBJ2-7|-
TGCGCCAGCAGCCGGGACAGGGGCACCTACGAGCAGTACTTC
CASSRDRGTYEQYF
>-|TRBV29-1|TRBJ2-3|-
TGCAGCGTTGACATCCAGAGCAGCGCAGATACGCAGTATTTT
CSVDIQSSADTQYF